This is a list of T cell receptor beta chains from one sample in a study of blood T cell repertoires in COVID-19. The assay was immunoSEQ multiplex PCR, and TCRdb's table has in-frame clones only and misses some. This table holds 180,000 or so clones, 75% to 90% found once. Sequencing was carried out using PBMCs or T cells enriched from blood (not recorded which). All receptors come from a woman aged 60-70 years who had recovered from COVID-19. Both conserved end residues are part of each CDR3. D genes are given only for firm matches. Only part of the rows carry a size: once, few, many, or a class if the clone is expanded.

clone_size j_call d_call v_call cdr3_aa cdr3_nt
few TRBJ1-4 TRBD1 TRBV28 CASSPGQPQEKLFF TGTGCCAGCAGCCCGGGACAGCCCCAGGAAAAACTGTTTTTT
NA TRBJ2-7 TRBD2 TRBV6-5 CASSQSGGTYEQYF TGTGCCAGCAGTCAAAGCGGGGGGACCTACGAGCAGTACTTC
NA TRBJ2-5 TRBD1 TRBV5-1 CASSAGDRAGETQYF TGCGCCAGCAGCGCCGGGGACAGGGCGGGGGAGACCCAGTACTTC
NA TRBJ1-2 NA TRBV23-1 CASSRTRRRYGYTF TGCGCCAGCAGTCGTACGAGAAGGCGGTATGGCTACACCTTC
NA TRBJ2-7 NA TRBV5-1 CASSWLYSQAPYEQYF TGCGCCAGCAGCTGGCTGTACTCGCAGGCCCCCTACGAGCAGTACTTC
few TRBJ1-1 NA TRBV3-1/TRBV3-2 CASSHGVGPGAFF TGTGCCAGCAGCCACGGGGTGGGCCCGGGGGCTTTCTTT
NA TRBJ1-1 NA TRBV5-1 CASNPPGSLSTEAFF TGCGCCAGCAACCCGCCGGGATCCTTGAGCACTGAAGCTTTCTTT
NA TRBJ1-1 NA TRBV28 CASRGLTEAFF TGTGCCAGCAGGGGACTCACTGAAGCTTTCTTT
NA TRBJ1-5 NA TRBV18 CASSPGGDQPQHF TGTGCCAGCTCACCGGGGGGAGACCAGCCCCAGCATTTT
NA TRBJ1-2 TRBD1 TRBV6-5 CASSLGAGGSYGYTF TGTGCCAGCAGTCTCGGGGCAGGGGGTAGCTATGGCTACACCTTC
NA TRBJ2-1 TRBD2 TRBV24-1 CATSDRLAGGNEQFF TGTGCCACCAGTGATCGGCTAGCGGGTGGCAATGAGCAGTTCTTC
once TRBJ2-4 TRBD2 TRBV19 CASTSGNIAKNIQYF TGTGCCAGTACGAGCGGGAACATAGCCAAAAACATTCAGTACTTC
NA TRBJ1-2 NA TRBV29-1 CSVDRDTIYYGYTF TGCAGCGTTGACAGGGATACTATTTACTATGGCTACACCTTC
few TRBJ1-1 NA TRBV2 CASSYSGPAFF TGTGCCAGCAGTTACAGCGGACCAGCTTTCTTT
NA TRBJ2-5 NA TRBV7-3 CASSLRQAGETQYF TGTGCCAGCAGCTTACGACAGGCAGGGGAGACCCAGTACTTC
NA TRBJ2-3 TRBD2 TRBV5-1 CASSLARLAGTDTQYF TGCGCCAGCAGCTTGGCCCGGCTAGCGGGAACAGATACGCAGTATTTT
NA TRBJ1-3 TRBD1 TRBV9 CASSVATGGTGNTIYF TGTGCCAGCAGCGTGGCTACAGGGGGCACTGGAAACACCATATATTTT